Below, one T cell receptor beta chain is given with its context. Its antigen remains unknown. These data originate in a study of cytomegalovirus exposure and HLA in healthy donors. Study-level findings and limits: A later analysis reported that several of the most significant clusters appeared to be linked to common viral pathogens, among them Epstein-Barr virus.

In the PCR, 60 Vbeta and 13 Jbeta primers were used. This table comes from immunoSEQ multiplex PCR, and its TCRdb copy is limited to in-frame clones, with some not included. The sample lists over 150,000 clones, roughly 80% occurring once. The CDR3 runs 19 residues. Losses at the gene ends were 2 bases for V and 0 bases for J; bases not matched to a gene: 9. The receptor comes from a woman aged 25 to 45 in good health and CMV-seronegative. Sequenced sample: PBMCs. This sequence joins TRBV23-1 and TRBJ2-2, with 10 bases matching TRBD1. TRBV23-1 is reported as an ORF; its role is uncertain. CDR3 residues: CASSQPNLGQGPNTGELFF. In DNA, the CDR3 is TGCGCCAGCAGTCAACCTAACCTGGGACAGGGGCCGAACACCGGGGAGCTGTTTTTT.